This T cell receptor beta chain emerged from a study of identical twins. MiXCR was run by TCRdb on the 5' RACE reads, yielding one entry per CDR3 protein. Here the sample spans about 190,000 distinct CDR3 sequences, approximately 15% being singletons. This clonotype was seen more than once but under ten times. The data were also submitted as part of a second study, on T cells expressing NK-cell markers.

The sequencing input was CD8+ T cells sorted from blood. The TCR sequence derives from a woman under 30 in good health.

This CDR3 is CASRYARGVTDTQYF. CDR3 nucleotide sequence: TGCGCCAGCAGATACGCCAGGGGGGTCACAGATACGCAGTATTTT. The chain links TRBV5-1 to TRBJ2-3; TRBD1 might be the D (7 bases). From germline, CDR1 is SGHRS and CDR2 YFSETQ. V was clipped by 5 bases and J by 2 bases, with 15 bases between them. This CDR3 is built from 15 residues.